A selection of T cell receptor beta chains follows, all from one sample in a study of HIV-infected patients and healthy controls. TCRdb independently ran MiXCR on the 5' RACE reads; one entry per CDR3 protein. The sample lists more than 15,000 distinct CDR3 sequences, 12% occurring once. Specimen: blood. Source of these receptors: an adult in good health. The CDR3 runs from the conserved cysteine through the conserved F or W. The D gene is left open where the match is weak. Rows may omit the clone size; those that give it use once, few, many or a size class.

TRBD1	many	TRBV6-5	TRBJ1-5	TGTGCCAGCAGTTCCACTAGACAGGGCGCTATTGGGGGCAATCAGCCCCAGCATTTT	CASSSTRQGAIGGNQPQHF
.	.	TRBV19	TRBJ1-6	TGTGCCAGTAGTACCCGAGGGGATTCACCCCTCCACTTT	CASSTRGDSPLHF
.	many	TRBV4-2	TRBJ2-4	TGTGCCAGCAGCCCGCGGGCCCTAAACATTCAGTACTTC	CASSPRALNIQYF
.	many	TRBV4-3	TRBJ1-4	TGCGCCAGCAGCCTTCGTTACAGGGAAGTGGAAAAACTGTTTTTT	CASSLRYREVEKLFF
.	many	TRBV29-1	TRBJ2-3	TGCAGCGTTGCTGGGGGGCCTATAGATACGCAGTATTTT	CSVAGGPIDTQYF
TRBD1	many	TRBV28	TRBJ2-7	TGTGCCACTCGACAGGGGCACGAGCAGTACTTC	CATRQGHEQYF
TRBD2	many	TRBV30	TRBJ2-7	TGTGCCTGGAGACTAGCGGGGGGCTACGAGCAGTACTTC	CAWRLAGGYEQYF
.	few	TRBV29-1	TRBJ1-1	TGCAGCGCACAAGGGTCTTTGAACACTGAAGCTTTCTTT	CSAQGSLNTEAFF
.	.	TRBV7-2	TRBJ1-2	TGTGCCAGCAGCCGTATCCCCACCCGTGGCTACACCTTC	CASSRIPTRGYTF
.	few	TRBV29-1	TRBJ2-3	TGCAGCGTTGAAGATTGGTCCTCTAGCACAGATACGCAGTATTTT	CSVEDWSSSTDTQYF
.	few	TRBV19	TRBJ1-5	TGTGCCAGTAGTATTTCGGTCAGACCCAATCAGCCCCAGCATTTT	CASSISVRPNQPQHF
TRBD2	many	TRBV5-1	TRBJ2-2	TGCGCCAGCAGCCCCACCGGGGGGTCCGCGAACACCGGGGAGCTGTTTTTT	CASSPTGGSANTGELFF
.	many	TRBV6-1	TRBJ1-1	TGTGCCAGCAGTGAAGTTTGGCGGACCAACACTGAAGCTTTCTTT	CASSEVWRTNTEAFF
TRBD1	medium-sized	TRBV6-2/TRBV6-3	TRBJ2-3	TGTGCCAGCAATGACAGGGACCCACCGTATACGCAGTATTTT	CASNDRDPPYTQYF
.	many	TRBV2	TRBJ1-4	TGTGCCAGCAGGGTAATGGCTTTGGGACGCCTGAATGAAAAACTGTTTTTT	CASRVMALGRLNEKLFF
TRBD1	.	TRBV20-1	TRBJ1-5	TGCAGTGCCCGAGACAGGGGGCGCGGAAGGCAGCCCCAGCATTTT	CSARDRGRGRQPQHF
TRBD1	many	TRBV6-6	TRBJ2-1	TGTGCCAGCAGTTACTTCTGGACAGGGGCTCCTAGATCCTTC	CASSYFWTGAPRSF
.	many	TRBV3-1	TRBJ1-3	TGTGCCAGCAGCAGGGGAACTCTGGTAGGAAACACCATATATTTT	CASSRGTLVGNTIYF
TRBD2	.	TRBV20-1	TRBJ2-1	TGCAGTGCTAGTAGCGGGGGACACAATGAGCAGTTCTTC	CSASSGGHNEQFF
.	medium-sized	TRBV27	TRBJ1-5	TGTGCCAGCGCTCAGGGCCGGGGCAATCAGCCCCAGCATTTT	CASAQGRGNQPQHF
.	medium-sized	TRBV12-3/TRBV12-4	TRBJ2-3	TGTGCCAGCAGTCAAAACGCGGCGCTCACAGATACGCAGTATTTT	CASSQNAALTDTQYF
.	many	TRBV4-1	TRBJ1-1	TGCGCCAGCAGCCAAGATCCCTTGGGGCACGAAGCTTTCTTT	CASSQDPLGHEAFF
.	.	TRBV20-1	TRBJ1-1	TGCAGTGCTAGAGATCGGAGGACGACTGAAGCTTTCTTT	CSARDRRTTEAFF
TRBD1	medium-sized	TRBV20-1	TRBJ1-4	TGCAGTGCTAGCGGGACAGGGGGTAATGAAAAACTGTTTTTT	CSASGTGGNEKLFF
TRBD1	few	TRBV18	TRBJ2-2	TGTGCCAGCTCACCAACTGGACAGGGGACCGGGGAGCTGTTTTTT	CASSPTGQGTGELFF
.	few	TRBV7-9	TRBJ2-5	TGTGCCAGCAGCACGTACCGGCCCGATCAAGAGACCCAGTACTTC	CASSTYRPDQETQYF
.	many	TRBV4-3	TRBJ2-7	TGCGCCAGCAGCCAAGTTTTATCAGGTGGGGCCCCTTACGAGCAGTACTTC	CASSQVLSGGAPYEQYF
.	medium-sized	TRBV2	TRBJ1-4	TGTGCCAGCAGTCAGATGGTCCCTTCAGGGAAACTGTTTTTT	CASSQMVPSGKLFF
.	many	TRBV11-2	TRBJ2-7	TGTGCCAGCAGCTTAGTTCGGACGGGACTCAGGGAGCAGTACTTC	CASSLVRTGLREQYF
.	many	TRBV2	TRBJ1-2	TGTGCCAGCAGTTTTTCCGTCAACTCTTATGGCTACACCTTC	CASSFSVNSYGYTF
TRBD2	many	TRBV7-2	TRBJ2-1	TGTGCCAGCAGCTTTATTGCGGGGGGGTTACTAAATGAGCAGTTCTTC	CASSFIAGGLLNEQFF
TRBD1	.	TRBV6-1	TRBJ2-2	TGTGCCAGCCTAGACAGGGGGCGGTCCGGGGAGCTGTTTTTT	CASLDRGRSGELFF
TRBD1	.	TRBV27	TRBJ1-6	TGTGCCAGCAGTCTCAGGGGGCTCCGATACCCCCTCCACTTT	CASSLRGLRYPLHF
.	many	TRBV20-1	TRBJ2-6	TGCAGTGCTGCCGGGGGGGCCAACGTCCTGACTTTC	CSAAGGANVLTF
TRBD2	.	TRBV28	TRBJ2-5	TGTGCCAGCAGTTTTAGCGGGGGACAAGAGACCCAGTACTTC	CASSFSGGQETQYF
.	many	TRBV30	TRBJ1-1	TGTGCCTGGATTGGCAGGGGAGTGAACACTGAAGCTTTCTTT	CAWIGRGVNTEAFF
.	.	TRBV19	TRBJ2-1	TGTGCCAGTAGTAACAACCTAGGGCAGTTCTTC	CASSNNLGQFF
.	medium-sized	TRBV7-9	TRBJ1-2	TGTGCCAGCAGCTTATCAGGGGTGGACTATGGCTACACCTTC	CASSLSGVDYGYTF
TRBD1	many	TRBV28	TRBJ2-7	TGTGCCAGCAGTTCGACAGGGGCGGGTATTCCCCAGTACTTC	CASSSTGAGIPQYF
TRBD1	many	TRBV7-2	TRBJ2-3	TGTGCCAGCAGCTTATGGGGACAGGCCTTCACAGATACGCAGTATTTT	CASSLWGQAFTDTQYF
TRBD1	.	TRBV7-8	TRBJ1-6	TGTGCCAGCAGCTTAGCGTCAGGGGGCTCACCCCTCCACTTT	CASSLASGGSPLHF
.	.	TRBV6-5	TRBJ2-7	TGTGCCAGCAGTTACTCGGACAAATCCTACGAGCAGTACTTC	CASSYSDKSYEQYF
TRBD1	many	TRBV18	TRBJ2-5	TGTGCCAGCTCACCCAGGGGGCGAGAGACCCAGTACTTC	CASSPRGRETQYF
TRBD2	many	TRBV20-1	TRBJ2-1	TGCAGTGCTACGGGACGGGGGGGATATGAGCAGTTCTTC	CSATGRGGYEQFF
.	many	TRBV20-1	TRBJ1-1	TGCAGTGCTAGGTTCCTAAGAGGGAACACTGAAGCTTTCTTT	CSARFLRGNTEAFF
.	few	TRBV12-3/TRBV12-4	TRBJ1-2	TGTGCCAGCAGTCCCGTACAGGGAGCTAACTATGGCTACACCTTC	CASSPVQGANYGYTF